The table lists the clone carrying this T cell receptor (beta chain) with a count of one. Its antigen is unknown. The sample originates from a study of cytomegalovirus exposure and HLA in healthy donors. At the level of the study: The 130 or so validation repertoires and the 650 to 850 first-cohort repertoires shared a platform, a later analysis reported. Study results and caveats: Per published reports, the classifier diagnosed cytomegalovirus status with high specificity and sensitivity.

Generated by immunoSEQ multiplex PCR, the TCRdb table keeps only in-frame clones and is missing some. This repertoire shows some 260,000 clones, 90% found once; its top ten account for around 3.1%. The clonotype comes from a woman in her twenties or thirties in good health and CMV-seronegative. Sequencing input: PBMCs.

The CDR3 DNA is TGTGCCAGCAGCAGAACAGGGGTCTACGAGCAGTACTTC. Amino acid sequence: CASSRTGVYEQYF. This sequence joins TRBV5-6 and TRBJ2-7; TRBD1 agrees at 7 bases. The CDR3 totals 13 residues. The V gene end was trimmed by 4 bases and the J gene end by 3 bases; junction bases not matched to a gene: 4. Germline CDR1 SGHDT, CDR2 YYEEEE.